This TCR beta chain was recovered during a study of shared clonotypes between healthy human individuals. All of the donors resided in Nashville, Tennessee, and each was a Caucasian adult. Assay used: immunoSEQ multiplex PCR; TCRdb lists only in-frame clones, some missing. The repertoire consists of about 1.5 million clones, with around 98% occurring once and the leading ten covering 0.4% to 0.45%. CDR3 length: 18 residues. The trim removed 1 base at V and 12 bases at J, leaving 18 bases unmatched. CDR1 is SGHTA, CDR2 FQGNSA, per germline. About this clone itself: Its antigen is not known.

Overall study findings and caveats: Sorted-subset sequencing, rarefaction showed, was incomplete despite large depth. Lower generation probabilities were found for non-shared clonotypes than for those shared by all four donors.

The sequence came from a man aged 25 to 40 in good health. The V and J genes are TRBV7-2 and TRBJ2-3; 11 bases align to TRBD2. The sequenced sample consisted of naive CD4+ T cells sorted from blood. Regarding subset: CD45RA+ positively selected. CDR3 in amino acids: CASSLDLSLAGGGGLQYF. The CDR3 coding sequence is TGTGCCAGCAGCTTAGATTTAAGTCTAGCGGGAGGAGGGGGGCTACAGTATTTT.